Detailed here is one TCR beta chain. V was clipped by 7 bases and J by 3 bases, with 4 bases between them. CDR1 and CDR2 (germline): SNHLY, FYNNEI. The CDR3 loop spans 10 amino acids. This specimen belongs to a study of blood T cell repertoires in COVID-19. Study in general: Sample material is recorded as cDNA or gDNA derived from T cells, B-cell-depleted T cells, or PBMCs.

Here immunoSEQ multiplex PCR was the method, and the copy in TCRdb shows in-frame clones only, minus some. The sample has 150,000 or so clones; 87% are singletons. The chain carries TRBV2 and TRBJ2-7, with no clear D. This sequence originates from a woman between 40 and 55 years old who had been exposed to COVID-19. Sequences were obtained from PBMCs or T cells enriched from blood (not recorded which). Here the CDR3 DNA reads TGTGCCAGCACCAACTACGAGCAGTACTTC. Translation gives CASTNYEQYF.